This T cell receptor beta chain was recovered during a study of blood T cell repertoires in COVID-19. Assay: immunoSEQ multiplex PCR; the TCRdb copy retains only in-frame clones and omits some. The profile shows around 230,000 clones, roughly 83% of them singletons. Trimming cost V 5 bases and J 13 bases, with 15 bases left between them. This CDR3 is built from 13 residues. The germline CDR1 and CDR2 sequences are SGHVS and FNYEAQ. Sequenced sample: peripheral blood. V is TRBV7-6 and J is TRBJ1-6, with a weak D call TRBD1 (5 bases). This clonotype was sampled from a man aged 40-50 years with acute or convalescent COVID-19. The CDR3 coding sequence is TGTGCCAGCAGCACCTCACAGGTCGGGCCCCTCCACTTT. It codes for CASSTSQVGPLHF.